This TCR beta chain was observed in a study of T cells in Graves' hyperthyroidism and ophthalmopathy. From RNA transcripts, TCR beta CDR3 regions were amplified. Primed by the HTBI set, a first-round RT-PCR was run on the TCR CDR3. From the multiplex PCR reads, TCRdb called clonotypes with MiXCR, one entry per CDR3 protein. The data contain about 520,000 distinct CDR3 sequences, roughly a quarter of them singletons. The authors took PBMCs from roughly 9.5 ml fresh peripheral blood. In regard to this clonotype: Sequence at one end of the junction differs from germline and may be a read error.

What was sequenced was blood. This clonotype was sampled from a woman aged 30 to 39 with Graves' ophthalmopathy.

CDR3 DNA: TGTGCCTGGGGTCGGGGACAGGACTTGAATACTGAAGCTTTCTTT. As protein: CAWGRGQDLNTEAFF. The gene calls are TRBV30 and TRBJ1-1, with TRBD1 matching over 8 bases. Germline-derived CDR1 and CDR2 are GTSNPN and SVGIG (reference sequence). This CDR3 comprises 15 residues.